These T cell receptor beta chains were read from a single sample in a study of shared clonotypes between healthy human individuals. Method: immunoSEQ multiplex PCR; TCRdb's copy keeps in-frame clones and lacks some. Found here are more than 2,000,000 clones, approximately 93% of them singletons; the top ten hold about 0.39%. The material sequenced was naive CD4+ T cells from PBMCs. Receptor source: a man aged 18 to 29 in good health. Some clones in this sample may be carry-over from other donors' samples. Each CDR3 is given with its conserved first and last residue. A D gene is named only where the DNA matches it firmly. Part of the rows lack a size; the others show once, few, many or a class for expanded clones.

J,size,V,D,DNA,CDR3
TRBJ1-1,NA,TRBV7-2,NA,TGTGCCAGCAGCTTAGCCACAGCATGGATTCCTGAAGCTTTCTTT,CASSLATAWIPEAFF
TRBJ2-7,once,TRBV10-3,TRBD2,TGTGCCATCAGTGAGTCCGGGAGGAGATCCCCCTACGAGCAGTACTTC,CAISESGRRSPYEQYF
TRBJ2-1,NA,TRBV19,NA,TGTGCCAGTAGTATAGCGGGATCCTACAATGAGCAGTTCTTC,CASSIAGSYNEQFF
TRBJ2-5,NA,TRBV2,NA,TGTGCCAGCAGTGACGAGCTAGGCACAGAGACCCAGTACTTC,CASSDELGTETQYF
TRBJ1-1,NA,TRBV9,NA,TGTGCCAGCAGCGCCACAGGGAGTACTGAAGCTTTCTTT,CASSATGSTEAFF
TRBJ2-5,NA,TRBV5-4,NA,TGTGCCAGCAGCTACACCGGTAAAGAGTGGGGCCCAAGGTACTTC,CASSYTGKEWGPRYF
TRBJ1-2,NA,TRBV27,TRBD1,TGTGCCAGCAGCCGGGGACAGGGGGCGAGAGGCTACACCTTC,CASSRGQGARGYTF
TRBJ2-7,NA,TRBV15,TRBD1,TGTGCCACCAGCAGAGGGACAGGGGTCGGGGAGCAGTACTTC,CATSRGTGVGEQYF
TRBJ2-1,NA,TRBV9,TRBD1,TGTGCCAGCAGCGCCGGGACAGGCACCTACAATGAGCAGTTCTTC,CASSAGTGTYNEQFF
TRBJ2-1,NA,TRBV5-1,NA,TGCGCCAGCAGCTTAATTAGCGGTATCTACAATGAGCAGTTCTTC,CASSLISGIYNEQFF
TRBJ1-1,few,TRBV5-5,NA,TGTGCCAGCAGCTTCCGGGAGTTGAACACTGAAGCTTTCTTT,CASSFRELNTEAFF
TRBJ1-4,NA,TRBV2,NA,TGTGCCAGCAGTGCCAACCCACTCCGGCTCGAAAATGAAAAACTGTTTTTT,CASSANPLRLENEKLFF
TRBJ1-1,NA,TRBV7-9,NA,TGTGCCAGCAGCTTAAGCGGCACTGAAGCTTTCTTT,CASSLSGTEAFF
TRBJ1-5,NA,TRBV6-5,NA,TGTGCCAGCAGTTTGATCACAACACATAGCAATCAGCCCCAGCATTTT,CASSLITTHSNQPQHF
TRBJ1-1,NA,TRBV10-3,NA,TGTGCCACGGGCTGGGAGCCTGGGAACACTGAAGCTTTCTTT,CATGWEPGNTEAFF
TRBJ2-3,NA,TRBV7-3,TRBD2,TGTGCCAGCAGCTTAACGCTAGCGGGAGGGCCCATAGATACGCAGTATTTT,CASSLTLAGGPIDTQYF
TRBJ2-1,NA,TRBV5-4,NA,TGTGCCAGCAGCGCCCGGAGGGACAATGAGCAGTTCTTC,CASSARRDNEQFF
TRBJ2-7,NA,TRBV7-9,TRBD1,TGTGCCAGCAGCACTTGGGGGACAGGGGTTTTCGACGAGCAGTACTTC,CASSTWGTGVFDEQYF
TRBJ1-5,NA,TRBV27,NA,TGTGCCAGCAGCCCAGCAGAGGGCAATCAGCCCCAGCATTTT,CASSPAEGNQPQHF
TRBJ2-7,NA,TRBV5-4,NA,TGTGCCAGCAGCATGGGGATCCTCGGCTCCTACGAGCAGTACTTC,CASSMGILGSYEQYF
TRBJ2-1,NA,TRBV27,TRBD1,TGTGCCAGCCATAGAGGTACAGGGGGAAATGAGCAGTTCTTC,CASHRGTGGNEQFF
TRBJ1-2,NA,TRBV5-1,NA,TGCGCCAGCAGCTTGCTAACGGACAGTCCGCACTATGGCTACACCTTC,CASSLLTDSPHYGYTF
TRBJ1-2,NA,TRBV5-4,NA,TGTGCCAGCAGCTTTCTGGGCGGGGGCTATGGCTACACCTTC,CASSFLGGGYGYTF
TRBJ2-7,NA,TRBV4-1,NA,TGCGCCAGCAGCCCGGGACAAGGATCCTACGAGCAGTACTTC,CASSPGQGSYEQYF
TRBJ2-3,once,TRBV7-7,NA,TGTGCCAGCAGCTTAGGCGCACAATCTAGCACAGATACGCAGTATTTT,CASSLGAQSSTDTQYF
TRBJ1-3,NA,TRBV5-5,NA,TGTGCCAGCAGCTTAGCGGGGGACACCATATATTTT,CASSLAGDTIYF
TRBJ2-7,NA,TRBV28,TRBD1,TGTGCCAGCAGTTTGGGACAGTCCTACGAGCAGTACTTC,CASSLGQSYEQYF
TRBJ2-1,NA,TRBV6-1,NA,TGTGCCGTCTCCGGGGCGGGTAACTCCTACAATGAGCAGTTCTTC,CAVSGAGNSYNEQFF
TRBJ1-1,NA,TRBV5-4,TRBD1,TGTGCCAGCAGTTTCAAGGACAGGCACACTGAAGCTTTCTTT,CASSFKDRHTEAFF
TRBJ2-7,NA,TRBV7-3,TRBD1,TGTGCCAGCAGTTTACACCCAGGGGGTGAGCAGTACTTC,CASSLHPGGEQYF
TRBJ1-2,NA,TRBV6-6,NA,TGTGCCAGCAGCCAGGGGTGGGTTGGCTACACCTTC,CASSQGWVGYTF
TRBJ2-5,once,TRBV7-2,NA,TGTGCCAGCAGCTTAACCCTAGCGCAAGTAGAGACCCAGTACTTC,CASSLTLAQVETQYF
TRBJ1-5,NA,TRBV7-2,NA,TGTGCCAGCAGCACCCGGCAGGGGTTGAGTCAGCCCCAGCATTTT,CASSTRQGLSQPQHF
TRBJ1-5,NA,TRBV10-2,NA,TGCGCCAGCAGTGAGTCCTTTTTTCAGCCCCAGCATTTT,CASSESFFQPQHF
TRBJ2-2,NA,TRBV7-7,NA,TGTGCCAGCAGCCAATCAAGGGCCGGGGAGCTGTTTTTT,CASSQSRAGELFF
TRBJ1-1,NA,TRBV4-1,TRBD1,TGCGCCAGCAGCCCGGGACAGGGGGTTTATACTGAAGCTTTCTTT,CASSPGQGVYTEAFF
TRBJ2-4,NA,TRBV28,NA,TGTGCCAGCAGCCTTGTGGAAAACATTCAGTACTTC,CASSLVENIQYF
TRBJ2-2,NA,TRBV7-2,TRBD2,TGTGCCAGCAGCTTCACTAGCGGATACAACACCGGGGAGCTGTTTTTT,CASSFTSGYNTGELFF
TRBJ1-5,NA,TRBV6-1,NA,TGTGCCAGCAGTGGGCGAGACAGCAATCAGCCCCAGCATTTT,CASSGRDSNQPQHF
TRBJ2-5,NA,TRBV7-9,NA,TGTGCCAGCACTCGAGCGGCCAGCCAAGAGACCCAGTACTTC,CASTRAASQETQYF
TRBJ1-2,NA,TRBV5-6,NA,TGTGCCAGCAGCTCTGGGGGGACCAGGGGTGGCTTAAACTATGGCTACACCTTC,CASSSGGTRGGLNYGYTF
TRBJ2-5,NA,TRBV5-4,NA,TGTGCCAGCAGCGGGAGGGACACCGAAGAGACCCAGTACTTC,CASSGRDTEETQYF
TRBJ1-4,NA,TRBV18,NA,TGTGCCAGCTCACCAACCCAGGTCCATGAAAAACTGTTTTTT,CASSPTQVHEKLFF
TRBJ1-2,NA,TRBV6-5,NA,TGTGCCAGCAGTCCTCGAAACAGGGTTCTTTATGGCTACACCTTC,CASSPRNRVLYGYTF
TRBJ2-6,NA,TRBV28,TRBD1,TGTGCCAGCAGGAAGGACAGGGTAGGCACTGGGGCCAACGTCCTGACTTTC,CASRKDRVGTGANVLTF
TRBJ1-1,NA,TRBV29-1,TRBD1,TGCAGCGTTGAACACGGGACAGCGATGAACACTGAAGCTTTCTTT,CSVEHGTAMNTEAFF